This T cell receptor beta chain derives from a study of blood T cell repertoires in COVID-19. About the research overall: Whether acute or convalescent, the COVID-19 samples came from the United States, Italy and Spain. PBMCs, B-cell-depleted T cells, or T cells were the source of the cDNA or gDNA that made up the material.

Under the authors' procedure: Nucleated cell counts were estimated from reference gene primer amplification. Clones were read by immunoSEQ multiplex PCR, and TCRdb kept only the in-frame ones, dropping some. V and J calls and clone size are given by that table; D and trimming were obtained from the DNA. The sample has around 260,000 clones, more than 80% seen once. CDR3 length: 16 residues. CDR1 and CDR2 (germline): MNHEY, SMNVEV (reference sequence). With 0 bases clipped from V and 5 bases from J, the junction kept 5 bases outside the gene matches. The sequenced sample consisted of peripheral blood. The V and J genes are TRBV27 and TRBJ2-7; 12 bases match TRBD1. This sequence was found in a woman in her twenties or thirties with active or convalescent COVID-19. The CDR3 DNA sequence: TGTGCCAGCAGTTTATCCCCGGGACAGGGGGCTGACGAGCAGTACTTC. Its translation is CASSLSPGQGADEQYF.